Each of the 20 T cell receptor beta chains below was sequenced from the same sample in a study of CD8 T cells in ankylosing spondylitis (dated by TCRdb to the late 2010s). The library came from 5' RACE. The run used an Illumina MiSeq. The raw public reads went through TCRdb reprocessing: fastp at Q25, MiXCR clone calling, in-frame beta chains kept. Merged by CDR3 protein, the rows form single entries marked with the most common genes and DNA. The sample table shows some 26,000 distinct CDR3 sequences, and about 15% are seen once. The ten largest make up 28% of the sample. The sample taken for sequencing was blood. The receptors derive from a male donor with ankylosing spondylitis or in good health (not recorded which).

This clonotype was found a few times. V is TRBV28 and J is TRBJ1-5; D ambiguous. This CDR3 contains 11 residues. Trimming took off 8 bases at V and 0 bases at J, with 2 bases between the two ends. Germline CDR1 MDHEN, CDR2 SYDVKM. The CDR3 coding sequence is TGTGCCAGCTGTAGCAATCAGCCCCAGCATTTT. Translated, it gives CASCSNQPQHF.

This clonotype came up many times. The CDR3 coding sequence is TGTGCCAGCAGGAAACTAGCGGGGAGCTCCTACGAGCAGTACTTC. Amino acids: CASRKLAGSSYEQYF. The chain links TRBV27 to TRBJ2-7, with 10 nucleotides matching TRBD2. With V trimmed by 6 bases and J by 0 bases, 5 bases remained unmatched. The CDR3 runs 15 residues. Per germline, CDR1 MNHEY and CDR2 SMNVEV (reference sequence).

This clonotype was picked up a small number of times. This sequence joins TRBV7-2 and TRBJ1-6; D is unclear. The length of the CDR3 is 14 residues. The V end lost 4 bases, the J end lost 7 bases, and 11 bases lay between the germline ends. Per germline, CDR1 SGHTA and CDR2 FQGNSA. As DNA, the CDR3 is TGTGCCAGCAGCTGGGGAGCGGGCAATTCACCCCTCCACTTT. It translates to CASSWGAGNSPLHF.

This clonotype was seen repeatedly, ten times or more. The rearrangement links TRBV5-1 to TRBJ2-1; 7 bases line up with TRBD2. V shed 0 bases and J 3 bases; nucleotides not matched to a gene: 6. CDR1 is SGHRS, CDR2 YFSETQ, per germline. CDR3 length: 16 amino acids. CDR3 DNA: TGCGCCAGCAGCTTGGTTGCGGGGGAAAACTACAATGAGCAGTTCTTC. Its translation is CASSLVAGENYNEQFF.

V is TRBV2 and J is TRBJ1-1, with 8 nucleotides matching TRBD1. The CDR3 is made up of 14 amino acids. Germline CDR1 and CDR2: SNHLY and FYNNEI. J gave up 3 bases and V 8 bases, and 8 bases lay outside the gene matches. The CDR3: CASGRDRLDTEAFF. For the CDR3, the DNA is TGTGCCAGCGGTCGGGACAGGTTAGACACTGAAGCTTTCTTT. Looking up the rest from reference TRBV2 and TRBJ1-1 gives the full variable domain: EPEVTQTPSHQVTQMGQEVILRCVPISNHLYFYWYRQILGQKVEFLVSFYNNEISEKSEIFDDQFSVERPDGSNFTLKIRSTKLEDSAMYFCASGRDRLDTEAFFGQGTRLTVV.

This chain connects TRBV5-5 to TRBJ1-1; 7 positions match TRBD1. CDR3 size: 16 residues. Trimming took 4 bases from V and 4 from J; bases not matched to a gene: 13. Looked up from germline, CDR1 is SGHKS and CDR2 is YYEKEE (reference sequence). The CDR3 coding sequence is TGTGCCAGCAGCCCAGTCAGGGGCAGGGGGACCACTGAAGCTTTCTTT. Translated: CASSPVRGRGTTEAFF.

The V and J genes are TRBV20-1 and TRBJ2-3; the match to TRBD1 covers 9 bases. CDR1 is DFQATT and CDR2 is SNEGSKA in the germline V gene (reference sequence). V lost 1 base to trimming and J lost 6 bases; unmatched junction nucleotides: 5. There are 14 residues in the CDR3. This CDR3 reads CSARGHRGPDTQYF. The CDR3 DNA reads TGCAGTGCTAGAGGCCACAGGGGGCCCGATACGCAGTATTTT.

The rearrangement links TRBV27 to TRBJ2-2; D is ambiguous. The CDR3 length is 13 residues. In germline, CDR1 is MNHEY, CDR2 SMNVEV (reference sequence). V lost 5 bases and J 3 bases, leaving 7 bases between the germline ends. The CDR3 here is CASSGSYTGELFF. The CDR3 DNA sequence: TGTGCCAGCAGTGGTTCATACACCGGGGAGCTGTTTTTT.

In nucleotides, the CDR3 is TGTGCCAGCAGCTCCCTTCGTGGTGGAGAGCAGTATTTT. Protein: CASSSLRGGEQYF. The gene calls are TRBV7-2 and TRBJ2-3; D is uncertain. Germline V gives CDR1 SGHTA, CDR2 FQGNSA. This CDR3 spans 13 amino acids. Trimming stripped 4 bases from V and 11 bases from J, with 16 bases between.

This clonotype was recorded many times. The chain has TRBV29-1 and TRBJ1-1, with 8 bases lining up with TRBD1. The germline gives CDR1 SQVTM, CDR2 ANQGSEA. V was clipped by 4 bases and J by 4 bases; unmatched bases: 5. The CDR3 extends over 13 amino acids. The CDR3 region is CSVAGQVFTEAFF. The CDR3 bases are TGCAGCGTTGCGGGACAGGTCTTCACTGAAGCTTTCTTT. The entire variable domain, with the rest obtained from reference TRBV29-1 and TRBJ1-1, is as follows: SAVISQKPSRDICQRGTSLTIQCQVDSQVTMMFWYRQQPGQSLTLIATANQGSEATYESGFVIDKFPISRPNLTFSTLTVSNMSPEDSSIYLCSVAGQVFTEAFFGQGTRLTVV.

The chain uses TRBV9 and TRBJ2-2; no reliable D call. Germline values: CDR1 SGDLS, CDR2 YYNGEE. The CDR3 consists of 17 residues. The germline V and J ends were trimmed by 4 bases and 4 bases, with 20 bases remaining between them. The CDR3 nucleotides are TGTGCCAGCAGCACCCGACCCGCCCAGGTCCGCACCGGGGAGCTGTTTTTT. Translation gives CASSTRPAQVRTGELFF.

This clonotype showed up many times. The chain combines TRBV15 with TRBJ2-1; unclear D gene. Between the trimmed V and J ends, which lost 2 bases and 8 bases, there was a span of 7 bases. The CDR3 sequence is 12 residues long. Per germline, CDR1 LNHNV and CDR2 YYDKDF (reference sequence). The CDR3 DNA sequence: TGTGCCACCAGCAGATCCACGTATGAGCAGTTCTTC. Encoded protein: CATSRSTYEQFF.

This clonotype was seen at least ten times. A junction end diverges from the germline sequence, so it may reflect a read error. The CDR3 reads CGSRGDYNEQFF. The CDR3 region has the DNA TGTGGCAGCAGGGGTGACTACAATGAGCAGTTCTTC. This chain uses TRBV6-6 with TRBJ2-1; TRBD1 might be the D (6 bases). Germline lookup yields CDR1 MNHNY and CDR2 SVGAGI (reference sequence). This CDR3 is 12 amino acids long.

In its sample, this clonotype was seen many times. The chain carries TRBV20-1 and TRBJ2-7; D call uncertain. V was clipped by 0 bases and J by 5 bases, with 11 bases between them. CDR1 and CDR2 (germline): DFQATT, SNEGSKA (reference sequence). The CDR3 has 13 residues. The CDR3 reads CSARDEVFDEQYF. The CDR3 DNA sequence: TGCAGTGCTAGAGATGAGGTCTTTGACGAGCAGTACTTC.

This clonotype was observed a few times. The chain combines TRBV20-1 with TRBJ2-1; 8 bases fit TRBD2. Germline V gives CDR1 DFQATT, CDR2 SNEGSKA (reference sequence). The CDR3 contains 15 residues. The trim removed 2 bases at V and 3 bases at J, leaving 6 bases unmatched. CDR3 amino acids: CSARKTGTSYNEQFF. The CDR3 nucleotides read TGCAGTGCTAGAAAAACCGGGACTAGCTACAATGAGCAGTTCTTC.

The J gene is TRBJ2-7, the V gene TRBV5-6; D may be TRBD1 (5 bases). CDR1 and CDR2 (germline): SGHDT, YYEEEE. V was shortened by 0 bases and J by 8 bases, with 9 bases between the two germline ends. This CDR3 has 12 amino acids. The CDR3: CASSLGTSKQYF. The DNA for the CDR3 is TGTGCCAGCAGCTTGGGGACATCTAAGCAGTACTTC.

This clonotype was picked up many times. The rearrangement joins TRBV5-1 to TRBJ1-1; D may be TRBD1 (6 bases). The CDR3 has 15 amino acids. V dropped 1 base and J dropped 6 bases, with 16 bases sitting between them. Germline assignment: CDR1 SGHRS and CDR2 YFSETQ. The CDR3, as DNA: TGCGCCAGCAGCTTGATCAGGGGACGAAGCTCTGAAGCTTTCTTT. Translation gives CASSLIRGRSSEAFF.

In this sample, this clonotype turned up a few times. The chain combines TRBV6-6 with TRBJ2-7, with D unresolved. From germline, CDR1 is MNHNY and CDR2 SVGAGI (reference sequence). This CDR3 is built from 12 residues. The ends were cut back, 5 bases at V and 4 bases at J, with 9 bases in the middle. The CDR3 DNA reads as TGTGCCAGCAGTCAGGATGGGTACGAGCAGTACGTC. Its translation is CASSQDGYEQYV.

This clonotype turned up a few times. The chain recombines TRBV12-3 or TRBV12-4 with TRBJ2-3, with TRBD1 matching over 7 bases. The CDR3 is 17 amino acids. The trim removed 3 bases at V and 1 base at J, leaving 10 bases unmatched. The CDR3 protein is CASSFFLLTGRTDTQYF. The DNA of the CDR3 is TGTGCCAGCAGTTTCTTCCTACTGACAGGGCGCACAGATACGCAGTATTTT.

The gene calls are TRBV4-2 and TRBJ2-1, with TRBD2 matching over 11 bases. V gave up 0 bases and J gave up 7 bases; unmatched junction bases: 8. The CDR3 is 17 amino acids. Germline V CDR1 and CDR2: LGHNA, YNFKEQ. The CDR3 sequence is CASSQEPSGGLTNEQFF. The DNA of the CDR3 is TGTGCCAGCAGCCAAGAACCTAGCGGGGGGCTAACTAATGAGCAGTTCTTC.